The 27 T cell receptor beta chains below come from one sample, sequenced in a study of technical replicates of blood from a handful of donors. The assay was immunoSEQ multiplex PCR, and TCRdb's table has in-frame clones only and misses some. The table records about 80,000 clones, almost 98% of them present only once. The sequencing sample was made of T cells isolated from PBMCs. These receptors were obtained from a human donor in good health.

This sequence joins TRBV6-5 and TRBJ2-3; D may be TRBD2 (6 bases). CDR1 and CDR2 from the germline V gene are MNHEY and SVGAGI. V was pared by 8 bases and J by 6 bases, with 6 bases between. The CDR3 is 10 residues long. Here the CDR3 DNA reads TGTGCCAGCGGGGGGGATACGCAGTATTTT. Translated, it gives CASGGDTQYF.

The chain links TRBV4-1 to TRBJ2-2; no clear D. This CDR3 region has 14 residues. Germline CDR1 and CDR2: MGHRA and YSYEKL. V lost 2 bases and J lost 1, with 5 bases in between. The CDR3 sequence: CASSQPVNTGELFF. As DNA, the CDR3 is TGCGCCAGCAGCCAACCGGTGAACACCGGGGAGCTGTTTTTT.

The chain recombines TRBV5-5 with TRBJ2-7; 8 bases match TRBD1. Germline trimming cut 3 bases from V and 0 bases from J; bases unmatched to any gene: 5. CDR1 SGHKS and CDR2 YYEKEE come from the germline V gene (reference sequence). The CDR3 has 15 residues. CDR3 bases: TGTGCCAGCAGCTCTTTACAGGGGGTCTCCTACGAGCAGTACTTC. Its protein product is CASSSLQGVSYEQYF. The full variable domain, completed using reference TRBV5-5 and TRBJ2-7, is DAGVTQSPTHLIKTRGQQVTLRCSPISGHKSVSWYQQVLGQGPQFIFQYYEKEERGRGNFPDRFSARQFPNYSSELNVNALLLGDSALYLCASSSLQGVSYEQYFGPGTRLTVT.

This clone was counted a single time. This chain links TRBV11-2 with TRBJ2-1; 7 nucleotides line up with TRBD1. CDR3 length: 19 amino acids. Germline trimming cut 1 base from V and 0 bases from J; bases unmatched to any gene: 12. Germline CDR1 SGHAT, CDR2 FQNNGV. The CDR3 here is CASSLVLPGQASSYNEQFF. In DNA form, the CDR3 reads TGTGCCAGCAGCTTAGTTCTCCCCGGACAGGCGAGCTCCTACAATGAGCAGTTCTTC.

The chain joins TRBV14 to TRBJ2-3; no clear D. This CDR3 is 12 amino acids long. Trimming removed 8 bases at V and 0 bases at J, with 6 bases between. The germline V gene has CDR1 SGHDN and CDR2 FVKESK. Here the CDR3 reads CASFSSTDTQYF. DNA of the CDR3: TGTGCCAGCTTCTCTAGCACAGATACGCAGTATTTT. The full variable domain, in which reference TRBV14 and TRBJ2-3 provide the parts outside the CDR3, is EAGVTQFPSHSVIEKGQTVTLRCDPISGHDNLYWYRRVMGKEIKFLLHFVKESKQDESGMPNNRFLAERTGGTYSTLKVQPAELEDSGVYFCASFSSTDTQYFGPGTRLTVL.

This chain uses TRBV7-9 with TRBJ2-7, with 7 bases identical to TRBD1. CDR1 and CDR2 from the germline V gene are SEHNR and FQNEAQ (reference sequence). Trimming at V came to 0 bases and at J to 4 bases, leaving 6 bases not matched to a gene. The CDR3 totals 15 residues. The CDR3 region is CASSLAQGQLYEQYF. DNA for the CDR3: TGTGCCAGCAGCTTAGCTCAGGGACAGCTTTACGAGCAGTACTTC.

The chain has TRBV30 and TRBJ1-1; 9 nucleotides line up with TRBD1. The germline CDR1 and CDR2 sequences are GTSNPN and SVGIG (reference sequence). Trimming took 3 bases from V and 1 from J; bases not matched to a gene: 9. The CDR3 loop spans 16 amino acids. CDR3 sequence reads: CAWRARTGAKNTEAFF. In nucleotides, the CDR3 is TGTGCCTGGAGGGCCAGGACAGGGGCTAAGAACACTGAAGCTTTCTTT.

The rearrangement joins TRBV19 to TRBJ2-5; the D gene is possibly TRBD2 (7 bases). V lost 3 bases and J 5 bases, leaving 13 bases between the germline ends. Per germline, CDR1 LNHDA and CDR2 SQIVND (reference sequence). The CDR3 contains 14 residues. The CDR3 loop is CASSIRGGEETQYF. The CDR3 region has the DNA TGTGCCAGTAGTATTCGAGGGGGGGAGGAGACCCAGTACTTC.

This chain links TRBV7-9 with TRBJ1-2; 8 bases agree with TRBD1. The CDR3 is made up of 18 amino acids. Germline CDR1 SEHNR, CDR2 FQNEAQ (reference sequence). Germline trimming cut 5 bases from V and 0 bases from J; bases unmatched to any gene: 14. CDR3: CASSLTYSEQGANYGYTF. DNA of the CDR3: TGTGCCAGCAGCCTAACCTACTCCGAACAGGGGGCTAACTATGGCTACACCTTC.

The CDR3 region has the DNA TGTGCCAGCTCCTCACCCTCCGAGGATAGGTACGAGCAGTACTTC. This encodes CASSSPSEDRYEQYF. V usage is TRBV18 and J usage is TRBJ2-7; D uncertain. This CDR3 has 15 amino acids. Germline CDR1 and CDR2: KGHSH and LQKENI. The ends were cut back, 6 bases at V and 4 bases at J, with 19 bases in the middle. Full variable domain (outside the CDR3, taken from reference TRBV18 and TRBJ2-7): NAGVMQNPRHLVRRRGQEARLRCSPMKGHSHVYWYRQLPEEGLKFMVYLQKENIIDESGMPKERFSAEFPKEGPSILRIQQVVRGDSAAYFCASSSPSEDRYEQYFGPGTRLTVT.

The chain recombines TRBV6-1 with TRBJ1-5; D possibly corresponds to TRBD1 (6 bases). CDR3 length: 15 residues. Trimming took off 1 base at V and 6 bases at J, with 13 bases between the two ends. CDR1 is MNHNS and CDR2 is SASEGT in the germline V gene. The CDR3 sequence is CASSEVVGASQPQHF. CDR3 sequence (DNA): TGTGCCAGCAGTGAAGTGGTGGGGGCGTCTCAGCCCCAGCATTTT.

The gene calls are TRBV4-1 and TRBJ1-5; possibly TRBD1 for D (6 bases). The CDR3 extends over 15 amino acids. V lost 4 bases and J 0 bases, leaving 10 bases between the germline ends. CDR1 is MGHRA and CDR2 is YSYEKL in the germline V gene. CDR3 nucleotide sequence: TGCGCCAGCAGCCCGGGACATGATAGCAATCAGCCCCAGCATTTT. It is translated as CASSPGHDSNQPQHF.

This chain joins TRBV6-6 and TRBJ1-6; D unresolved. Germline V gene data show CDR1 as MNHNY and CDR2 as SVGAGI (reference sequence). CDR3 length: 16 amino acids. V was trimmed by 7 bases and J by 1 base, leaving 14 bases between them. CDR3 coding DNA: TGTGCCAGCACCCCGGCGAGGGTATCCTATAATTCACCCCTCCACTTT. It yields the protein CASTPARVSYNSPLHF.

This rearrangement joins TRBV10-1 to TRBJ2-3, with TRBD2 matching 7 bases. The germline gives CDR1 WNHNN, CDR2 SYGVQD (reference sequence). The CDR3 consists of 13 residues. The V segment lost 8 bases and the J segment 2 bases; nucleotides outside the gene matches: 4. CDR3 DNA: TGCGCCAGCGGAGCGGGGTTCACAGATACGCAGTATTTT. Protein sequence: CASGAGFTDTQYF.

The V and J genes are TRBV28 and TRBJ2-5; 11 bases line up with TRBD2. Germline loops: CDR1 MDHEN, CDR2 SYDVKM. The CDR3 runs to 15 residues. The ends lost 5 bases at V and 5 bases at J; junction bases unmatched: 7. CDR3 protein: CASSPGLAEEETQYF. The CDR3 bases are TGTGCCAGCAGTCCGGGACTAGCGGAGGAGGAGACCCAGTACTTC.

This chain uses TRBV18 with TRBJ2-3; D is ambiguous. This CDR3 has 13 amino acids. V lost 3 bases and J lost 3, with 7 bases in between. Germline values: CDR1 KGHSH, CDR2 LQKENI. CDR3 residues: CASSPRITDTQYF. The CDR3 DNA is TGTGCCAGCTCACCGAGGATTACAGATACGCAGTATTTT.

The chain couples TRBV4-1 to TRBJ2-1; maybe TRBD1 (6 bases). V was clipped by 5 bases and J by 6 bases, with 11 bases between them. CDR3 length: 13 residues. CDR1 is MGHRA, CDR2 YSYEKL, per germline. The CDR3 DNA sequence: TGCGCCAGCAGCGACAGGACCTTCAATGAGCAGTTCTTC. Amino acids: CASSDRTFNEQFF.

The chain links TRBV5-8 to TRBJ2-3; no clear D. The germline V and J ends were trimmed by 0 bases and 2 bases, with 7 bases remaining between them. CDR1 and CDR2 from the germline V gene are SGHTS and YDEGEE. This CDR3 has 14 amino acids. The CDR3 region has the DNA TGTGCCAGCAGCTTGGGCAGGCCCACAGATACGCAGTATTTT. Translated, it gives CASSLGRPTDTQYF.

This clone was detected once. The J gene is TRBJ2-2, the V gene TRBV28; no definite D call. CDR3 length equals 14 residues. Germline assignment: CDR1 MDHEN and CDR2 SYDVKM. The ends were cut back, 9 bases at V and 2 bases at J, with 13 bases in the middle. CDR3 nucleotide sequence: TGTGCCAGTACTGAACAGTTCAACACCGGGGAGCTGTTTTTT. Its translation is CASTEQFNTGELFF.

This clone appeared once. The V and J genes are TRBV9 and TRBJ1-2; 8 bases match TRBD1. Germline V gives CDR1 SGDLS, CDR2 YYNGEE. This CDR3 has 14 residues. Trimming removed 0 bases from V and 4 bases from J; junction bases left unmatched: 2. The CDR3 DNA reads TGTGCCAGCAGCGTAGGACAGGGGATCTATGGCTACACCTTC. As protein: CASSVGQGIYGYTF.

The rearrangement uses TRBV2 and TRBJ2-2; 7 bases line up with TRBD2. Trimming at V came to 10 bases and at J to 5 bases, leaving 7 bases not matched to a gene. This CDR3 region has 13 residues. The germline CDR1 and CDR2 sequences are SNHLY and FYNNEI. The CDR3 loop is CATSSGGTGELFF. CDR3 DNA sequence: TGTGCCACCTCCTCGGGAGGAACCGGGGAGCTGTTTTTT.

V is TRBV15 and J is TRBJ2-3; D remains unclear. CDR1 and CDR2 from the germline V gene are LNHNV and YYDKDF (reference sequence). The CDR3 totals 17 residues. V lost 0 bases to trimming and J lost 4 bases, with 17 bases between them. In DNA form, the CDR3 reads TGTGCCACCAGCAGAGAAAACCCGTCAGTTGCTGCAGATACGCAGTATTTT. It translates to CATSRENPSVAADTQYF. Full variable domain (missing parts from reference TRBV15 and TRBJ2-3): DAMVIQNPRYQVTQFGKPVTLSCSQTLNHNVMYWYQQKSSQAPKLLFHYYDKDFNNEADTPDNFQSRRPNTSFCFLDIRSPGLGDTAMYLCATSRENPSVAADTQYFGPGTRLTVL.

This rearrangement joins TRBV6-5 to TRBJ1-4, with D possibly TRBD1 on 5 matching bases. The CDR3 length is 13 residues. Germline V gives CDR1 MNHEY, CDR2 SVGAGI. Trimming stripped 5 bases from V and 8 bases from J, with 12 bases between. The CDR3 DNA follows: TGTGCCAGCAGTCCCCCGGGGGTAGAAAAACTGTTTTTT. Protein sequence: CASSPPGVEKLFF.

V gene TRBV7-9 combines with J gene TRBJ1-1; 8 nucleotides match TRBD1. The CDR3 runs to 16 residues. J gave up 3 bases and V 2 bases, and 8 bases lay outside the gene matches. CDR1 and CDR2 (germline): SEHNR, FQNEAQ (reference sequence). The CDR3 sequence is CASSLMGQVWDTEAFF. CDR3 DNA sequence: TGTGCCAGCAGCTTAATGGGACAGGTATGGGACACTGAAGCTTTCTTT.

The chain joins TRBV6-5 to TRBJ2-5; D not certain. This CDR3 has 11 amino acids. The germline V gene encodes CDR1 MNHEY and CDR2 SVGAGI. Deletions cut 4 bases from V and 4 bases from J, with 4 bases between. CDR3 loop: CASSSLETQYF. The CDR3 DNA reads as TGTGCCAGCAGTTCCTTAGAGACCCAGTACTTC.

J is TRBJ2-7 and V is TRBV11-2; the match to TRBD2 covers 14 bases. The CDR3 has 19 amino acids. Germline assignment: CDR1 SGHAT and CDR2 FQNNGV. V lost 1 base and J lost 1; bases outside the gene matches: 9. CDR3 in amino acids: CASSLAGTSGSEGSYEQYF. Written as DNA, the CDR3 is TGTGCCAGCAGCTTAGCGGGGACTAGCGGGAGTGAGGGTTCCTACGAGCAGTACTTC.

CDR3 bases: TGTGCCAGCAGTGAGGACAGTTTCTACGAGCAGTACTTC. It is translated as CASSEDSFYEQYF. V is TRBV6-1 and J is TRBJ2-7, with TRBD1 as a possible D gene (6 bases). The CDR3 length is 13 residues. V was trimmed by 3 bases and J by 3 bases, leaving 9 bases between them. Germline V lookup: CDR1 MNHNS, CDR2 SASEGT.